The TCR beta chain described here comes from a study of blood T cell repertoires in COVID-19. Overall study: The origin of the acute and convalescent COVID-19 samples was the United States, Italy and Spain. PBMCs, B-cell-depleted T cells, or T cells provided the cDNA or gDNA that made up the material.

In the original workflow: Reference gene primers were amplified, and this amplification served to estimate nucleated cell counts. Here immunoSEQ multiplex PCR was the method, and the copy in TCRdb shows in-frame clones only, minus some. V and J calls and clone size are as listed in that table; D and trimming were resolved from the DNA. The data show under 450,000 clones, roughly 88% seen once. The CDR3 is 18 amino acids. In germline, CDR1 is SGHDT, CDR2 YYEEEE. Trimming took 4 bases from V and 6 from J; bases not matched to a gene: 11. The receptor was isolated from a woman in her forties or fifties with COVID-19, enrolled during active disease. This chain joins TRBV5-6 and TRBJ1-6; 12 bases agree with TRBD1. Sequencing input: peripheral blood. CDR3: CASSGTGTGGFVNSPLHF. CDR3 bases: TGTGCCAGCAGCGGGACCGGGACAGGGGGCTTTGTTAATTCACCCCTCCACTTT.